This entry is about one T cell receptor beta chain. Its antigen remains unidentified. Only in-frame clones appear in the TCRdb table, and some are missing; sequencing was by immunoSEQ multiplex PCR. This sample carries about 30,000 clones, 85% to 95% of them seen once, and the ten largest clones take 0.72%. The data derive from a study of graft-versus-host responses after intestinal transplantation. Germline V gene data show CDR1 as SGHTA and CDR2 as FQGNSA. The ends lost 4 bases at V and 11 bases at J; junction bases unmatched: 10. The CDR3 length is 13 residues. Study findings and constraints: GvH clones surfaced in recipient marrow, some emerging earlier in ileum or blood.

The rearrangement links TRBV7-2 to TRBJ1-1; 7 bases line up with TRBD1. This specimen was PBMCs, taken approximately ten weeks after intestinal transplant. The source of this sequence is a human patient who received an intestinal transplant, so some T cells may come from the graft donor. In DNA form, the CDR3 reads TGTGCCAGCAGCTGGGGCAGGGGGACCGCGGCTTTCTTT. Residues: CASSWGRGTAAFF.